These 25 T cell receptor beta chains originate from one sample sequenced in a study of T cell clones after liver transplantation. Produced via immunoSEQ multiplex PCR; TCRdb's table is partial and in-frame only. Among more than 95,000 clones listed, 90% were seen once. The specimen was CD4+ T cells from blood, collected 12 months after liver transplant. Source of these receptors: a human patient who received a liver transplant. The graft donor may have contributed some T cells.

This clone was detected only once. The chain couples TRBV7-9 to TRBJ2-3; no reliable D call. Germline V gene lookup returns CDR1 SEHNR and CDR2 FQNEAQ (reference sequence). This CDR3 has 14 residues. V was cut by 6 bases and J by 3 bases, with 13 bases left in between. The CDR3 DNA sequence: TGTGCCAGCAGGCCAAGGCCAGAAACAGATACGCAGTATTTT. As protein: CASRPRPETDTQYF.

This clone was found a few times. Other DNA sequences of this sample code for an identical CDR3. V gene TRBV28 combines with J gene TRBJ1-2; D is unresolved. The germline V gene encodes CDR1 MDHEN and CDR2 SYDVKM. The CDR3 runs 13 residues. V lost 6 bases to trimming and J lost 1 base, with 9 bases between them. In DNA, the CDR3 is TGTGCCAGCAGCCTGGCGGGTAACTATGGCTACACCTTC. As protein: CASSLAGNYGYTF.

The chain recombines TRBV6-1 with TRBJ2-1; TRBD1 matches at 10 bases. V shed 6 bases and J 4 bases; nucleotides not matched to a gene: 6. The CDR3 totals 15 residues. CDR1 is MNHNS, CDR2 SASEGT, per germline. This chain's CDR3 is CASRAGQGVYNEQFF. CDR3 nucleotide sequence: TGTGCCAGCAGAGCTGGACAGGGGGTTTACAATGAGCAGTTCTTC.

J is TRBJ1-5 and V is TRBV6-1; possibly TRBD1 for D (6 bases). The CDR3 covers 16 residues. CDR1 is MNHNS and CDR2 is SASEGT in the germline V gene. Trimming cost V 3 bases and J 7 bases, with 19 bases left between them. The CDR3 DNA follows: TGTGCCAGCAGTGAGAAGACAGGTGGTTCGGGACAGCCCCAGCATTTT. Translated, it gives CASSEKTGGSGQPQHF.

The V call is TRBV7-2, the J call TRBJ2-2; no definite D call. The V gene lost 1 base and the J gene lost 6 bases, with 18 bases spanning the gap. Germline V gives CDR1 SGHTA, CDR2 FQGNSA. The CDR3 runs to 17 residues. CDR3 DNA sequence: TGTGCCAGCAGCTTAGTCGTCTCTCAAGCTCCACCCGGGGAGCTGTTTTTT. Its protein is CASSLVVSQAPPGELFF.

This chain connects TRBV7-2 to TRBJ2-2; 10 positions match TRBD2. Germline V gene lookup returns CDR1 SGHTA and CDR2 FQGNSA. The CDR3 is 15 amino acids. V trimming: 5 bases; J trimming: 6 bases; junction bases outside the gene matches: 6. CDR3 sequence reads: CASSDLAGVSGELFF. CDR3 sequence (DNA): TGTGCCAGCAGCGATCTAGCGGGAGTCTCCGGGGAGCTGTTTTTT.

This chain connects TRBV7-6 to TRBJ1-2; 10 bases are a match to TRBD1. Germline V CDR1 and CDR2: SGHVS, FNYEAQ. V shed 5 bases and J 8 bases; nucleotides not matched to a gene: 5. The CDR3 runs 13 residues. The CDR3 sequence: CASSPRTGGGYTF. The CDR3 bases are TGTGCCAGCAGCCCAAGGACAGGGGGAGGCTACACCTTC.

The chain employs TRBV18 and TRBJ2-1; D may be TRBD1 (6 bases). This CDR3 comprises 14 residues. Trimming removed 4 bases at V and 6 bases at J, with 13 bases between. Germline V gives CDR1 KGHSH, CDR2 LQKENI. The CDR3 region is CASSRTGPPNEQFF. CDR3 DNA sequence: TGTGCCAGCTCACGTACAGGGCCCCCCAATGAGCAGTTCTTC.

The V and J genes are TRBV5-6 and TRBJ1-4, with a weak D call TRBD1 (6 bases). The V end lost 4 bases, the J end lost 3 bases, and 13 bases lay between the germline ends. This CDR3 has 15 residues. Germline V gene lookup returns CDR1 SGHDT and CDR2 YYEEEE. The CDR3 is CASSPRTDSNEKLFF. CDR3 bases: TGTGCCAGCAGCCCTCGGACAGACTCTAATGAAAAACTGTTTTTT.

The rearrangement uses TRBV2 and TRBJ2-1, with D perhaps TRBD2 (5 bases). V was trimmed by 7 bases and J by 2 bases, leaving 9 bases between them. The CDR3 runs to 13 residues. The germline gives CDR1 SNHLY, CDR2 FYNNEI. CDR3 amino acids: CASNSGAYNEQFF. The CDR3 DNA sequence: TGTGCCAGCAACAGCGGTGCCTACAATGAGCAGTTCTTC.

The chain has TRBV29-1 and TRBJ1-2, with a tentative D call TRBD1 (5 bases). Germline V gene lookup returns CDR1 SQVTM and CDR2 ANQGSEA. This CDR3 spans 13 amino acids. The V end lost 5 bases, the J end lost 4 bases, and 14 bases lay between the germline ends. The CDR3 region has the DNA TGCAGCGTTCCGACAGAGCCCGGCTATGGCTACACCTTC. The encoded protein is CSVPTEPGYGYTF.

The chain joins TRBV7-8 to TRBJ2-2, with 7 bases matching TRBD1. Germline values: CDR1 SGHVS, CDR2 FQNEAQ. The CDR3 is 15 amino acids. The V and J ends lost 5 bases and 8 bases, in that order; junction bases with no gene match: 11. This CDR3 reads CASSPQGTPGGELFF. The DNA of the CDR3 is TGTGCCAGCAGCCCACAGGGGACCCCAGGGGGGGAGCTGTTTTTT. Drawing the rest from reference TRBV7-8 and TRBJ2-2, the complete variable domain is GAGVSQSPRYKVAKRGQDVALRCDPISGHVSLFWYQQALGQGPEFLTYFQNEAQLDKSGLPSDRFFAERPEGSVSTLKIQRTQQEDSAVYLCASSPQGTPGGELFFGEGSRLTVL.

This chain joins TRBV7-2 and TRBJ2-5; D is uncertain. The germline V gene encodes CDR1 SGHTA and CDR2 FQGNSA. V lost 3 bases and J lost 5, with 7 bases in between. There are 12 residues in the CDR3. In nucleotides, the CDR3 is TGTGCCAGCAGCTTTAGAAGGGAGACCCAGTACTTC. Protein: CASSFRRETQYF. Using reference TRBV7-2 and TRBJ2-5 for the parts outside the CDR3, the full variable domain is GAGVSQSPSNKVTEKGKDVELRCDPISGHTALYWYRQSLGQGLEFLIYFQGNSAPDKSGLPSDRFSAERTGGSVSTLTIQRTQQEDSAVYLCASSFRRETQYFGPGTRLLVL.

The rearrangement joins TRBV18 to TRBJ2-3; D not certain. Trimming took off 5 bases at V and 2 bases at J, with 8 bases between the two ends. CDR1 is KGHSH and CDR2 is LQKENI in the germline V gene. CDR3 size: 13 residues. The CDR3 sequence is CASSRTVTDTQYF. In nucleotides, the CDR3 is TGTGCCAGCTCAAGGACGGTCACAGATACGCAGTATTTT.

The rearrangement uses TRBV10-3 and TRBJ2-5, with a possible D match to TRBD1 (6 bases). V was pared by 3 bases and J by 3 bases, with 8 bases between. Germline V gene data show CDR1 as ENHRY and CDR2 as SYGVKD. The CDR3 consists of 13 residues. The CDR3 DNA sequence: TGTGCCATCAGTGAATACAGGGAAGAGACCCAGTACTTC. It yields the protein CAISEYREETQYF.

This clone was detected once. The chain uses TRBV6-1 and TRBJ1-2; 9 bases are shared with TRBD1. This CDR3 region has 15 residues. Trimming cost V 0 bases and J 4 bases; bases outside gene matches: 3. Germline CDR1 MNHNS, CDR2 SASEGT. This CDR3 is CASSEAVGQGYGYTF. DNA for the CDR3: TGTGCCAGCAGTGAAGCGGTGGGACAGGGCTATGGCTACACCTTC.

The chain employs TRBV2 and TRBJ1-1, with 12 nucleotides matching TRBD1. This CDR3 is built from 14 residues. With 6 bases clipped from V and 6 bases from J, the junction kept 5 bases outside the gene matches. The germline V gene has CDR1 SNHLY and CDR2 FYNNEI. For the CDR3, the DNA is TGTGCCAGCAGCCGGGACAGGGGGCTTTCTGAAGCTTTCTTT. Translated, it gives CASSRDRGLSEAFF.

The J gene is TRBJ2-7, the V gene TRBV6-1, with D tentatively TRBD1 (5 bases). Germline values: CDR1 MNHNS, CDR2 SASEGT. V was cut by 8 bases and J by 2 bases, with 19 bases left in between. The CDR3 spans 15 residues. In nucleotides, the CDR3 is TGTGCCAGCGGAAGAAAAACAGGCCCTACCTACGAGCAGTACTTC. Its translation: CASGRKTGPTYEQYF.

The chain recombines TRBV5-1 with TRBJ2-5; TRBD1 is a possible D gene (6 bases). The DNA end is more similar to TRBJ2-7, so the J call may be wrong. CDR1 and CDR2 (germline): SGHRS, YFSETQ. This CDR3 comprises 15 residues. The CDR3 DNA follows: TGCGCCAGCAGCTCCAGGGGTGATGTCCCCTACGAGCAGTACTTC. Protein product: CASSSRGDVPYEQYF.

V is TRBV10-3 and J is TRBJ1-4; TRBD1 aligns across 7 bases. V was clipped by 4 bases and J by 8 bases; unmatched bases: 7. This CDR3 has 14 residues. Germline V gene data show CDR1 as ENHRY and CDR2 as SYGVKD. CDR3 sequence: CAISATGTGEKLFF. DNA for the CDR3: TGTGCCATCAGTGCGACAGGGACGGGGGAAAAACTGTTTTTT.

Only one count was recorded for this clone. The chain carries TRBV11-2 and TRBJ2-1; D may be TRBD2 (5 bases). The CDR3 covers 16 residues. Germline V CDR1 and CDR2: SGHAT, FQNNGV. Deletions cut 4 bases from V and 1 base from J, with 14 bases between. The CDR3 bases are TGTGCCAGCAGCTCATCAGACCGGGGATCCTACAATGAGCAGTTCTTC. Residues: CASSSSDRGSYNEQFF.

The chain joins TRBV7-6 to TRBJ2-3; the match to TRBD1 covers 12 bases. The junction had 4 bases not matched to a gene; V was cut back by 6 bases and J by 0 bases. The CDR3 has 16 residues. CDR1 and CDR2 (germline): SGHVS, FNYEAQ. Here the CDR3 reads CASSPGQGASTDTQYF. The CDR3 bases are TGTGCCAGCAGTCCGGGACAGGGGGCTAGCACAGATACGCAGTATTTT.

The V call is TRBV6-1, the J call TRBJ2-3; 8 bases are shared with TRBD2. This CDR3 is built from 14 residues. V lost 8 bases to trimming and J lost 4 bases; unmatched junction nucleotides: 8. CDR1 is MNHNS and CDR2 is SASEGT in the germline V gene. The CDR3 loop reads CASFGSGSADTQYF. CDR3 nucleotides: TGTGCCAGCTTCGGAAGCGGGAGCGCAGATACGCAGTATTTT.

V usage is TRBV5-4 and J usage is TRBJ2-4; 8 nucleotides agree with TRBD2. The CDR3 spans 13 residues. After removal of 4 bases from V and 8 bases from J, the junction contained 5 bases not matched to a gene. Germline V gene sequence: CDR1 SGHNT, CDR2 YYREEE (reference sequence). The CDR3: CASSPGGEYIQYF. The CDR3 nucleotides are TGTGCCAGCAGCCCGGGGGGGGAGTACATTCAGTACTTC.

The gene calls are TRBV29-1 and TRBJ2-7, with TRBD1 matching 7 bases. Germline lookup yields CDR1 SQVTM and CDR2 ANQGSEA. Losses at the gene ends were 6 bases for V and 5 bases for J; bases not matched to a gene: 7. The CDR3 has 12 residues. The CDR3, as DNA: TGCAGCGTCGGCAGGGGGTATGACGAGCAGTACTTC. Protein product: CSVGRGYDEQYF.